This T cell receptor beta chain was profiled in a study of T cell responses to AZD1222 COVID-19 vaccine. Findings and limits, study-wide: Clonal diversity was possibly underestimated, and the donors were mostly white British, with more females. At study baseline, merely five or six AZD1222 recipients were seropositive.

The method was immunoSEQ multiplex PCR; TCRdb's version includes in-frame clones alone and lacks a portion of them. The sample holds fewer than 100,000 clones; roughly 90% are singletons and the top ten take over 1.1%. On this clone: Its antigen is undetermined.

Sequencing used peripheral blood, obtained 28 days after the second AZD1222 dose. This clonotype was obtained from an adult who received the AZD1222 COVID-19 vaccine.

CDR3 DNA: TGTGCCAGCAGTTACTCGACTCAAACCTACGAGCAGTACTTC. It specifies CASSYSTQTYEQYF. The chain joins TRBV6-5 to TRBJ2-7; D is uncertain. This CDR3 is built from 14 residues. V lost 0 bases and J 2 bases, leaving 8 bases between the germline ends. The germline V gene encodes CDR1 MNHEY and CDR2 SVGAGI.